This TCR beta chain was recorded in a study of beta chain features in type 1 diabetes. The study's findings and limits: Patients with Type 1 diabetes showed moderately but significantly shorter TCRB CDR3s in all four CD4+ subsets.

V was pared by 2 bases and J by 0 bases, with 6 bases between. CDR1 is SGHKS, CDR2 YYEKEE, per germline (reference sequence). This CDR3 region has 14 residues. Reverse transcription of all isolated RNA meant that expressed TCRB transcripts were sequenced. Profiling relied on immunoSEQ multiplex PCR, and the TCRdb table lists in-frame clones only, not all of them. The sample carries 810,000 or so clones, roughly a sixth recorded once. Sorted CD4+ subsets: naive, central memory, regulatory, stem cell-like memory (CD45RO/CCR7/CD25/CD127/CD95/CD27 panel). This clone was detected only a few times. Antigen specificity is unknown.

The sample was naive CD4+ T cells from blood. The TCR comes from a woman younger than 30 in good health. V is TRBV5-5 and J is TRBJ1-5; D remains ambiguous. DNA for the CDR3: TGTGCCAGCAGCTTTAAATATAGCAATCAGCCCCAGCATTTT. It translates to CASSFKYSNQPQHF.